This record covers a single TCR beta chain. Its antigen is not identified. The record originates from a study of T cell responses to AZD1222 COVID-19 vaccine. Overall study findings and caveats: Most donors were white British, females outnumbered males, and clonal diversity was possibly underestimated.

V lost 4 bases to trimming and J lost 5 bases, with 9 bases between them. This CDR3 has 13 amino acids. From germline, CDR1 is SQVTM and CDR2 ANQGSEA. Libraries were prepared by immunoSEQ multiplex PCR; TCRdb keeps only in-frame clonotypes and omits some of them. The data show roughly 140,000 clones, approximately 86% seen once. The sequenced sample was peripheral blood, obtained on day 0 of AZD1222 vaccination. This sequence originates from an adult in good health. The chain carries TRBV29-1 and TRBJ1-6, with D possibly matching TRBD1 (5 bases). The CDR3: CSVGDGDNSPLHF. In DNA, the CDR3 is TGCAGCGTTGGGGACGGAGATAATTCACCCCTCCACTTT.